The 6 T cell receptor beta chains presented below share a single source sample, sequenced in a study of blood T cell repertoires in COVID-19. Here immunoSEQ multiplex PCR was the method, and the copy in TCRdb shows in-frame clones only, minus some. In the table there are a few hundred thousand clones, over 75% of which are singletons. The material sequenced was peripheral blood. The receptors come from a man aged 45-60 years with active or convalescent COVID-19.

The CDR3 region has the DNA TGTGCCTGGACTTTTGGACAGGGGGCTTTCTACGAGCAGTACTTC. Translating gives CAWTFGQGAFYEQYF. This chain uses TRBV30 with TRBJ2-7; TRBD1 matches 11 bases. The germline CDR1 and CDR2 sequences are GTSNPN and SVGIG (reference sequence). V lost 4 bases to trimming and J lost 3 bases; unmatched junction nucleotides: 8. CDR3 length: 15 residues.

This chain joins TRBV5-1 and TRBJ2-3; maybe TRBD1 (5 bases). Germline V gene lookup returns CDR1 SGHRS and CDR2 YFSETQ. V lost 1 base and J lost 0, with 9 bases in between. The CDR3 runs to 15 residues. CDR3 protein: CASSLTGYSTDTQYF. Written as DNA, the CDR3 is TGCGCCAGCAGCTTGACAGGCTATAGCACAGATACGCAGTATTTT.

This CDR3 is CAWSLGSAQPQHF. The DNA of the CDR3 is TGTGCCTGGAGTTTGGGGAGCGCTCAGCCCCAGCATTTT. The chain is built from TRBV30 and TRBJ1-5; D unclear. Deletions cut 2 bases from V and 6 bases from J, with 11 bases between. This CDR3 comprises 13 residues. Germline CDR1 is GTSNPN and CDR2 is SVGIG (reference sequence).

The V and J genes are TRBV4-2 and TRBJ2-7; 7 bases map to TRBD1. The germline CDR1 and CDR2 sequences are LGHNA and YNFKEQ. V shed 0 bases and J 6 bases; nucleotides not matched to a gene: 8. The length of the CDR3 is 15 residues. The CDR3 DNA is TGTGCCAGCAGCCAAGATGACAGGGATTCGATCGAGCAGTACTTC. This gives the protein CASSQDDRDSIEQYF.

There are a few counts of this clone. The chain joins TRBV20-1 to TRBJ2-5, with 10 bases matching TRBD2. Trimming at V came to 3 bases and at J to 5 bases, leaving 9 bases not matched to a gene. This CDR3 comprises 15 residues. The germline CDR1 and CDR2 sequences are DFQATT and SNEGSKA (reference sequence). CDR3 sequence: CSASMLLAGVETQYF. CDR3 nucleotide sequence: TGCAGTGCTAGTATGTTGCTAGCGGGAGTTGAGACCCAGTACTTC.

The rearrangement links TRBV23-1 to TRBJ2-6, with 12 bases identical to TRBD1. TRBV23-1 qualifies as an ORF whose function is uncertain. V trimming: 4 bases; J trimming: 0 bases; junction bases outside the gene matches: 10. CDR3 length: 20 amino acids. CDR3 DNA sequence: TGCGCCAGCAGTCCTCAGACGGGACAGGGGGCCACCTCTGGGGCCAACGTCCTGACTTTC. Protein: CASSPQTGQGATSGANVLTF.